A selection of T cell receptor beta chains follows, all from one sample in a study of vaccination effects on CD4 cells after COVID-19. Their specific antigens are unknown. Only in-frame clones appear in the TCRdb table, and some are missing; sequencing was by immunoSEQ multiplex PCR. Here the sample spans tens of thousands of clones, about 70% being singletons. The material sequenced was CD4+ T cells from PBMCs cultured with HCoV-NL63 spike peptides, taken before COVID-19 vaccination. The receptors derive from a human donor who received a COVID-19 vaccine. Each CDR3 is given with its conserved first and last residue. The order of the fields is clone size, V gene, J gene, D gene, CDR3 DNA, CDR3 protein. A D gene is named only where the DNA matches it firmly. Clone size is not always given. Where it is, it says once, few, many or a class for expanded clones.

.,TRBV6-6,TRBJ1-1,.,TGTGCCAGCAGTCGAGGGGGTTCCTCAAGGGTGAACACTGAAGCTTTCTTT,CASSRGGSSRVNTEAFF
once,TRBV11-2,TRBJ1-6,.,TGTGCCAGCAGCTTGGGGCAGACTAATTCACCCCTCCACTTT,CASSLGQTNSPLHF
.,TRBV2,TRBJ1-4,.,TGTGCCAGCAGTGAAGGATTATCAACTAATGAAAAACTGTTTTTT,CASSEGLSTNEKLFF
.,TRBV10-3,TRBJ2-3,.,TGTGCCATCATGGGAGGGGGTGGGCCGCAGTATTTT,CAIMGGGGPQYF
.,TRBV7-6,TRBJ1-2,.,TGTGCCAGCAGCTTAAAACCGGAAGCTAACTATGGCTACACCTTC,CASSLKPEANYGYTF
.,TRBV3-1/TRBV3-2,TRBJ1-6,.,TGTGCCAGCAGCCTAGGACAGTCCTATAATTCACCCCTCCACTTT,CASSLGQSYNSPLHF
.,TRBV29-1,TRBJ2-1,.,TGCAGCGTTGACTCGCTAGCCTCCTACAATGAGCAGTTCTTC,CSVDSLASYNEQFF
.,TRBV6-2/TRBV6-3,TRBJ1-1,.,TGTGCCAGCAGTAATCCACAGGGTGCTCCTGAAGCTTTCTTT,CASSNPQGAPEAFF
few,TRBV30,TRBJ2-2,.,TGTGCCTGGAGTCACGGGAACACCGGGGAGCTGTTTTTT,CAWSHGNTGELFF
.,TRBV11-2,TRBJ1-2,.,TGTGCCAGCAGCTTAAGGCGGCTAAACTATGGCTACACCTTC,CASSLRRLNYGYTF
few,TRBV25-1,TRBJ1-2,.,TGTGCCAGCAGTGACTCTGGGGGGATGGGGCTGAGGTATGGCTACACCTTC,CASSDSGGMGLRYGYTF
once,TRBV6-5,TRBJ1-2,.,TGTGCCAGCAGGGAGGCTTCCTATGGCTACACCTTC,CASREASYGYTF
.,TRBV6-5,TRBJ1-1,TRBD1,TGTGCCAGCAGAGACAGGGAGGAGCGCACTGAAGCTTTCTTT,CASRDREERTEAFF
.,TRBV6-1,TRBJ1-4,TRBD1,TGTGCCAGCAGTGAAGGGGGACAGGACCATTTT,CASSEGGQDHF
.,TRBV23-1,TRBJ1-1,.,TGCGCCAGCAGTCAACAGGGTACGGTGACTGAAGCTTTCTTT,CASSQQGTVTEAFF
few,TRBV28,TRBJ1-1,TRBD1,TGTGCCAGCAGTTTAGTCGGACAGGGGGTTTTCTTT,CASSLVGQGVFF
.,TRBV6-1,TRBJ1-1,TRBD1,TGTGCCAGCAGTGACAGGGGGAGGACTGAAGCTTTCTTT,CASSDRGRTEAFF
.,TRBV9,TRBJ2-1,TRBD2,TGTGCCAGCAGCGTATTCCAGGGAGGGGAGCAGTTCTTC,CASSVFQGGEQFF
.,TRBV7-2,TRBJ2-1,.,TGTGCCAGCAACACCCCGGGTCGGGCTCACAATGAGCAGTTCTTC,CASNTPGRAHNEQFF
.,TRBV28,TRBJ2-6,.,TGTGCCAGCAGCCGGAGAATCTCTGGGGCCAACGTCCTGACTTTC,CASSRRISGANVLTF
.,TRBV2,TRBJ1-2,.,TGTGCCACCCGACCCTCATTCAGCCGAGGCTACACCTTC,CATRPSFSRGYTF
.,TRBV19,TRBJ1-5,.,TGTGCCAGCCGCGCCCTAGTGAAGGGCAATCAGCCCCAGCATTTT,CASRALVKGNQPQHF
.,TRBV5-1,TRBJ2-5,.,TGCGCCAGCAGCTTGGGGGGAAGGGAGACCCAGTACTTC,CASSLGGRETQYF
.,TRBV5-1,TRBJ2-1,.,TGCGCCAGCAGCAGGGGCGCGGGCTCGAGTGAGCAGTTCTTC,CASSRGAGSSEQFF
.,TRBV7-9,TRBJ1-1,TRBD1,TGTGCCAGCAGCTTATTGGACAGGAGAACTGAAGCTTTCTTT,CASSLLDRRTEAFF
.,TRBV18,TRBJ1-1,.,TGTGCCAGCTCACCTCGTGTTAACTCCGAGAACACTGAAGCTTTCTTT,CASSPRVNSENTEAFF
few,TRBV7-2,TRBJ1-3,.,TGTGCCAGCAGCTTAAGTTGGACCCCATACGGGGGCATATATTTT,CASSLSWTPYGGIYF
few,TRBV2,TRBJ1-4,.,TGTGCCAGCAGCGAGGCTTTTGTTGAAAAACTGTTTTTT,CASSEAFVEKLFF
.,TRBV10-3,TRBJ2-3,.,TGTGCCATCAGTGAGGCGTCTAGCAGAGATACGCAGTATTTT,CAISEASSRDTQYF
.,TRBV7-8,TRBJ1-4,.,TGTGCCAGCAGCTTGGACCAGGGCCGAAATGAAAAACTGTTTTTT,CASSLDQGRNEKLFF
.,TRBV2,TRBJ2-2,.,TGTGCCAGCATTCCCGACAGCCTACTAACCGGGGAGCTGTTTTTT,CASIPDSLLTGELFF
.,TRBV7-8,TRBJ1-2,TRBD1,TGTGCCAGCAGCCCCGGACAGGGTGGGCCCAGCATCTATGGCTACACCTTC,CASSPGQGGPSIYGYTF
once,TRBV2,TRBJ1-1,.,TGTGCCAGCAGTGAGCAGGTGCGGGCTTTCTTT,CASSEQVRAFF
few,TRBV5-5,TRBJ2-3,.,TGTGCCAGCAGCTTGATCGTGGGCGGTCCGGATACGCAGTATTTT,CASSLIVGGPDTQYF
.,TRBV30,TRBJ2-5,.,TGTGCCTGGAGTGTAAGAGGAAGGGTGGAGACCCAGTACTTC,CAWSVRGRVETQYF
.,TRBV5-3,TRBJ1-5,.,TGTGCCAGAAGCTTGTACGGTTTTGGCAATCAGCCCCAGCATTTT,CARSLYGFGNQPQHF
.,TRBV28,TRBJ2-3,TRBD2,TGTGCCAGCAGAGAAGAGCGGGGGTCAAACACAGATACGCAGTATTTT,CASREERGSNTDTQYF
.,TRBV7-3,TRBJ2-3,.,TGTGCCAGCAGCTTAAGTGGGGAAGGAGATACGCAGTATTTT,CASSLSGEGDTQYF
.,TRBV7-2,TRBJ1-3,.,TGTGCCAGCAGCTTAGACCCTATCAGCTCTGGAAACACCATATATTTT,CASSLDPISSGNTIYF
.,TRBV19,TRBJ1-6,TRBD1,TGTGCCAGTAGGCCGGGACAGGATAATTCACCCCTCCACTTT,CASRPGQDNSPLHF
.,TRBV5-8,TRBJ1-1,.,TGTGCCAGCCCTCAGGGACACACTCCGATGAACACTGAAGCTTTCTTT,CASPQGHTPMNTEAFF
.,TRBV5-5,TRBJ2-2,.,TGTGCCAGCAGCTTGATGGGGATATCGAACACCGGGGAGCTGTTTTTT,CASSLMGISNTGELFF
.,TRBV2,TRBJ1-2,.,TGTGCCAGCAGTGAAAGGACCGCTCCTAACTATGGCTACACCTTC,CASSERTAPNYGYTF
few,TRBV6-4,TRBJ1-5,.,TGTGCCAGCAGTGAAATGATGGGGGCGGGTCAGCCCCAGCATTTT,CASSEMMGAGQPQHF
.,TRBV24-1,TRBJ2-5,.,TGTGCCACCAGTGATTTTCGGACCCAGTACTTC,CATSDFRTQYF
few,TRBV5-1,TRBJ2-1,.,TGCGCCAGCAGCTTGACGGTCCCCTACAATGAGCAGTTCTTC,CASSLTVPYNEQFF
few,TRBV12-3/TRBV12-4,TRBJ1-6,.,TGTGCCAGCAGTTTGAACAGACCTCCACCCCTCCACTTT,CASSLNRPPPLHF
.,TRBV5-1,TRBJ1-2,.,TGCGCCAGCAGCTTGCAAGGGGAGCTTGACTACACCTTC,CASSLQGELDYTF
.,TRBV2,TRBJ2-3,TRBD1,TGTGCCAGTAGGGGGCCAGGTACCAGCACAGATACGCAGTATTTT,CASRGPGTSTDTQYF
few,TRBV2,TRBJ1-2,TRBD1,TGTGCCAGCAGTATGGACAGGGAGGGGCAAGGCTACACCTTC,CASSMDREGQGYTF
once,TRBV7-2,TRBJ1-3,TRBD1,TGTGCCAGCAGCGCGACAGGGATCAACACCATATATTTT,CASSATGINTIYF
.,TRBV4-1,TRBJ2-5,TRBD1,TGCGCCAGCAGCAGGGACCGGGACAGGGCCCAAGAGACCCAGTACTTC,CASSRDRDRAQETQYF
.,TRBV6-1,TRBJ1-2,.,TGTGCCAGCAGTGAACAGGGTAACGGGGCTAACTATGGCTACACCTTC,CASSEQGNGANYGYTF
once,TRBV19,TRBJ2-1,.,TGTGCCAGTAGTATTCAGATTACCTACAATGAGCAGTTCTTC,CASSIQITYNEQFF
.,TRBV7-2,TRBJ2-5,.,TGTGCCAGCAGCCTCCGACATGGGGGGGAGACCCAGTACTTC,CASSLRHGGETQYF
.,TRBV5-1,TRBJ2-5,TRBD1,TGCGCCAGCAGCAAAGGGACAGTCCAAGAGACCCAGTACTTC,CASSKGTVQETQYF
.,TRBV5-1,TRBJ2-2,TRBD1,TGCGCCAGCAGCCTAGGACAGGGGCTTAACACCGGGGAGCTGTTTTTT,CASSLGQGLNTGELFF
.,TRBV6-1,TRBJ2-5,.,TGTGCCAGCAGTTATAGTGGGGAGACCCAGTACTTC,CASSYSGETQYF